The source of this T cell receptor beta chain is a study of cytomegalovirus exposure and HLA in healthy donors. V lost 4 bases and J lost 4, with 13 bases in between. CDR1 and CDR2 from the germline V gene are MDHEN and SYDVKM. This CDR3 comprises 14 residues. 13 Jbeta primers and 60 Vbeta primers were used for the PCR. Produced via immunoSEQ multiplex PCR; TCRdb's table is partial and in-frame only. This listing includes about 110,000 clones. The rearrangement links TRBV28 to TRBJ2-5; unclear D gene. The sequence came from a man in his forties or fifties in good health and CMV-seropositive. Material: PBMCs. The CDR3 DNA sequence: TGTGCCAGCAGTTCGATGGAGCCCACAGAGACCCAGTACTTC. It encodes CASSSMEPTETQYF.